This T cell receptor beta chain was captured by sequencing in a study of control samples from healthy donors and cancer patients. Clones were sequenced by immunoSEQ multiplex PCR, and TCRdb holds only the in-frame ones, with some missing. The sample has just over 150,000 clones, 85% to 95% seen once; the top ten hold around 9.3%. Trimming left V 4 bases short and J 12 bases short, with 19 bases between. CDR1 is LNHDA, CDR2 SQIVND, per germline (reference sequence). CDR3 length equals 13 residues. The rearrangement uses TRBV19 and TRBJ2-7; D gene ambiguous. Sequencing was performed on blood. The origin of this receptor is a woman aged 35 to 49 in good health. CDR3 in amino acids: CASSTKSQARWYF. The DNA of the CDR3 is TGTGCCAGTAGTACCAAGAGCCAGGCAAGGTGGTACTTC.